This TCR beta chain was recorded in a study of blood T cell repertoires in COVID-19. Study overall: T cells, B-cell-depleted T cells, or PBMCs supplied cDNA or gDNA.

In the study's own analysis: How many nucleated cells were present was estimated from reference gene primer amplification. Measured with immunoSEQ multiplex PCR; TCRdb has only the in-frame clones, and not every one. D and trimming come from the DNA, and the V and J calls and clone size come from that table. Of 310,000 or so clones listed, 87% are singletons. Donors in Cohort 3 counted as recovered after two negative PCRs, clearance, or symptom resolution. This clonotype was obtained from a woman between 18 and 30 years old who had recovered from COVID-19. The sample consisted of PBMCs or T cells enriched from blood (not recorded which).

DNA for the CDR3: TGTGCCAGCAGCCCAGATTATAATTCACCCCTCCACTTT. Its translation: CASSPDYNSPLHF. This chain joins TRBV7-9 and TRBJ1-6; no definite D call. This CDR3 contains 13 residues. V was shortened by 5 bases and J by 4 bases, with 6 bases between the two germline ends. Germline CDR1 is SEHNR and CDR2 is FQNEAQ (reference sequence).